A selection of T cell receptor beta chains follows, all from one sample in a study of T cell repertoires and Cas9 in healthy adults. Sequencing used immunoSEQ multiplex PCR; TCRdb keeps in-frame clones, though not all of them. The sample contains tens of thousands of clones, about 88% of which appear only once. The material sequenced was CD4+ effector T cells (CD127+, CD25-, CD137-, CD154-) from PBMCs; culture status not recorded. The source is a human donor in good health. CDR3s leave out the opening cysteine and the closing phenylalanine or tryptophan. D genes are given only for firm matches.

>TRBJ1-1|TRBV13|NA
ASSLVGGNTEAF
>TRBJ1-4|TRBV4-1|TRBD1
ASSQERGTGDEKLF
>TRBJ1-3|TRBV7-9|NA
ASTLIGGNTIY
>TRBJ2-3|TRBV2|TRBD1
ASSRTGGYTDTQY
>TRBJ2-7|TRBV6-6|NA
ASSLDSYEQY
>TRBJ1-2|TRBV2|TRBD1
ASSLRDRGVYGYT
>TRBJ2-3|TRBV7-3|TRBD1
ASSAGTGGQGTQY
>TRBJ2-7|TRBV6-5|TRBD1
ASIRDRALGEQY
>TRBJ2-7|TRBV18|NA
ASSPGQTSEQY
>TRBJ1-6|TRBV11-2|NA
ASTESFLSYNSPLH
>TRBJ1-1|TRBV6-5|TRBD1
ASSHGTAAF
>TRBJ2-2|TRBV11-2|TRBD1
ASSQTGQGVGELF
>TRBJ2-3|TRBV27|NA
AGTPGRTDTQY
>TRBJ2-3|TRBV6-5|TRBD2
ASSFSGTHTDTQY
>TRBJ2-5|TRBV5-1|TRBD2
ASSFRLVSGGEETQY
>TRBJ1-6|TRBV6-5|NA
ASSEVRNSPLH
>TRBJ2-7|TRBV2|TRBD1
ASSLEGAGEQY
>TRBJ1-2|TRBV19|TRBD1
ASSPGTGGASGGYT
>TRBJ2-3|TRBV28|TRBD1
ASVVQGVTDTQY
>TRBJ2-7|TRBV10-3|NA
AISDAYEQY
>TRBJ1-6|TRBV19|TRBD1
ASSSRIRRQGTNSPLH
>TRBJ2-2|TRBV10-3|TRBD2
AISESKFGTSGPGNTGELF
>TRBJ1-1|TRBV6-5|NA
ASSTNLNTEAF
>TRBJ2-7|TRBV23-1|TRBD1
ASSHSTGTGGYEQY
>TRBJ1-1|TRBV5-1|NA
ASRNTGTVNTEAF
>TRBJ1-3|TRBV6-1|NA
ASSESPLGSGNTIY
>TRBJ2-3|TRBV27|NA
ASSLLRQGTDTQY
>TRBJ2-5|TRBV9|TRBD2
ASSVSTSGQETQY
>TRBJ1-6|TRBV19|TRBD1
ASSIILYDRATSSYNSPLH
>TRBJ2-3|TRBV6-1|NA
ASSGGQDADTQY
>TRBJ2-2|TRBV19|TRBD1
ASSTDRVVGVSNTGELF